This TCR beta chain is from a study of OX40 agonist ivuxolimab in advanced cancers. Repertoires were generated with immunoSEQ multiplex PCR, while TCRdb's copy carries only in-frame clones and drops some. This sample carries under 100,000 clones, approximately 87% of them seen once, and the ten largest clones take 0.7% to 0.9%. This sequence was found in an adult with an advanced solid tumor such as melanoma, head and neck, liver or kidney cancer. The sample was CD4+ or CD8+ T cells sorted from blood, taken in a trial of the OX40 agonist ivuxolimab.

CDR3 coding DNA: TGTGCCAGCAGTTCTCACGAAAGCTCTGAAGCTTTCTTT. Amino acid sequence: CASSSHESSEAFF. V gene TRBV28 combines with J gene TRBJ1-1; D unresolved. This CDR3 comprises 13 residues. Germline V CDR1 and CDR2: MDHEN, SYDVKM. Trimming took 4 bases from V and 6 from J, leaving 12 bases between them.